These 29 T cell receptor beta chains were sequenced from one sample in a study of T cell changes during pregnancy in multiple sclerosis. Using immunoSEQ multiplex PCR, the repertoire was profiled, and TCRdb retains in-frame clones only, with some absent. Of tens of thousands of clones listed, almost 95% are singletons. The source was CD8+ T cells from peripheral blood mononuclear cells, collected in the third trimester of pregnancy. The receptors derive from a female donor in good health, enrolled as a control in a pregnancy study.

V gene TRBV27 combines with J gene TRBJ1-1, with D possibly TRBD1 on 6 matching bases. Trimming took off 6 bases at V and 3 bases at J, with 17 bases between the two ends. This CDR3 has 15 residues. Germline V lookup: CDR1 MNHEY, CDR2 SMNVEV (reference sequence). CDR3 amino acids: CASSQDSPTYTEAFF. The CDR3, as DNA: TGTGCCAGCAGCCAGGACAGCCCTACCTACACTGAAGCTTTCTTT.

The J gene is TRBJ2-3, the V gene TRBV6-5, with 7 bases fitting TRBD1. The CDR3 covers 13 residues. V gave up 5 bases and J gave up 4 bases; unmatched junction bases: 3. Per germline, CDR1 MNHEY and CDR2 SVGAGI. CDR3 residues: CASSETGPDTQYF. The CDR3 coding sequence is TGTGCCAGCAGTGAGACAGGGCCAGATACGCAGTATTTT.

This chain joins TRBV6-5 and TRBJ1-4, with 11 bases matching TRBD1. Trimming took 2 bases from V and 10 from J; bases not matched to a gene: 3. Germline loops: CDR1 MNHEY, CDR2 SVGAGI. This CDR3 has 14 amino acids. The CDR3 here is CASSYGQGARKLFF. The CDR3 nucleotides are TGTGCCAGCAGTTACGGACAGGGGGCGAGAAAACTGTTTTTT.

The rearrangement joins TRBV7-9 to TRBJ2-7; 7 bases are a match to TRBD1. V shed 5 bases and J 2 bases; nucleotides not matched to a gene: 6. CDR1 is SEHNR and CDR2 is FQNEAQ in the germline V gene (reference sequence). This CDR3 spans 14 amino acids. In DNA form, the CDR3 reads TGTGCCAGCAGCGGTACCGGGACAGCCTACGAGCAGTACTTC. This codes for CASSGTGTAYEQYF.

This rearrangement joins TRBV7-9 to TRBJ1-1, with TRBD1 as a possible D gene (6 bases). CDR3 length: 13 residues. Germline assignment: CDR1 SEHNR and CDR2 FQNEAQ (reference sequence). V was shortened by 4 bases and J by 6 bases, with 12 bases between the two germline ends. The CDR3 spells CASSSRGYPEAFF. CDR3 coding DNA: TGTGCCAGCAGCTCCAGGGGATACCCTGAAGCTTTCTTT. Full variable domain (outside the CDR3, taken from reference TRBV7-9 and TRBJ1-1): DTGVSQNPRHKITKRGQNVTFRCDPISEHNRLYWYRQTLGQGPEFLTYFQNEAQLEKSRLLSDRFSAERPKGSFSTLEIQRTEQGDSAMYLCASSSRGYPEAFFGQGTRLTVV.

The chain uses TRBV29-1 and TRBJ2-1; 7 nucleotides line up with TRBD1. Trimming at V came to 0 bases and at J to 4 bases, leaving 9 bases not matched to a gene. Germline V gene data show CDR1 as SQVTM and CDR2 as ANQGSEA. CDR3 length equals 16 residues. The CDR3 reads CSVEDPLTGLYNEQFF. CDR3 coding DNA: TGCAGCGTTGAAGACCCCTTGACAGGGCTTTACAATGAGCAGTTCTTC.

The V gene is TRBV4-1, the J gene TRBJ2-3; D possibly corresponds to TRBD1 (5 bases). With 1 base removed from V and 1 base from J, the gap between germline ends came to 21 bases. CDR3 size: 19 residues. The germline CDR1 and CDR2 sequences are MGHRA and YSYEKL. CDR3 DNA: TGCGCCAGCAGCCAAGGTGGGCGAAGGGGCCCCCAGGGCACAGATACGCAGTATTTT. The encoded protein is CASSQGGRRGPQGTDTQYF.

The chain couples TRBV5-6 to TRBJ2-7; D gene unclear. This CDR3 has 15 residues. Germline V CDR1 and CDR2: SGHDT, YYEEEE. With 2 bases removed from V and 0 bases from J, the gap between germline ends came to 12 bases. The CDR3, as DNA: TGTGCCAGCAGCTTCGGCAGGTTGAGCTCCTACGAGCAGTACTTC. Protein sequence: CASSFGRLSSYEQYF.

As DNA, the CDR3 is TGTGCCAGCAGCCTCCTTCGGGAGACCCAGTACTTC. It codes for CASSLLRETQYF. The chain recombines TRBV7-9 with TRBJ2-5; unclear D gene. The CDR3 consists of 12 residues. Trimming stripped 5 bases from V and 5 bases from J, with 9 bases between. From germline, CDR1 is SEHNR and CDR2 FQNEAQ (reference sequence).

The chain couples TRBV4-1 to TRBJ2-1; D not certain. This CDR3 region has 13 residues. Trimming removed 6 bases at V and 4 bases at J, with 10 bases between. Germline values: CDR1 MGHRA, CDR2 YSYEKL. The CDR3 DNA reads TGCGCCAGCAGGGCTTTACCGTACAATGAGCAGTTCTTC. It codes for CASRALPYNEQFF.

The CDR3 protein is CASSLNERGTDTQYF. CDR3 bases: TGTGCCAGCAGCCTCAACGAAAGGGGTACAGATACGCAGTATTTT. The V gene is TRBV7-9, the J gene TRBJ2-3, with D possibly being TRBD1 (5 bases). The germline V gene encodes CDR1 SEHNR and CDR2 FQNEAQ (reference sequence). This CDR3 region has 15 residues. The V end was cut by 5 bases, the J end by 3 bases, with 15 bases between. Drawing the rest from reference TRBV7-9 and TRBJ2-3, the complete variable domain is DTGVSQNPRHKITKRGQNVTFRCDPISEHNRLYWYRQTLGQGPEFLTYFQNEAQLEKSRLLSDRFSAERPKGSFSTLEIQRTEQGDSAMYLCASSLNERGTDTQYFGPGTRLTVL.

J is TRBJ1-6 and V is TRBV1. TRBV1 is assigned pseudogene status. CDR3 size: 17 residues. DNA for the CDR3: TGCACCAGCAGCCGAGACAGAAGGACTAACTATAATTCACCCCTCCACTTT. Translating gives CTSSRDRRTNYNSPLHF.

CDR3 residues: CSAGPLDRGTGELFF. CDR3 sequence (DNA): TGCAGCGCGGGACCTTTGGACAGGGGTACTGGGGAGCTGTTTTTT. The rearrangement joins TRBV29-1 to TRBJ2-2; TRBD1 matches at 9 bases. The CDR3 runs to 15 residues. With 7 bases clipped from V and 8 bases from J, the junction kept 14 bases outside the gene matches. Germline V gives CDR1 SQVTM, CDR2 ANQGSEA.

The chain combines TRBV9 with TRBJ1-2, with 8 bases identical to TRBD1. Germline values: CDR1 SGDLS, CDR2 YYNGEE. V was pared by 3 bases and J by 7 bases, with 11 bases of the junction left unmatched. The CDR3 extends over 15 amino acids. The CDR3 bases are TGTGCCAGCAGCGGTCAGACAGGGGAGGAAAGTGGCTACACCTTC. It yields the protein CASSGQTGEESGYTF.

The chain has TRBV6-1 and TRBJ1-2, with TRBD1 matching over 8 bases. V was clipped by 1 base and J by 4 bases; unmatched bases: 11. Germline V lookup: CDR1 MNHNS, CDR2 SASEGT. CDR3 length equals 17 residues. The CDR3: CASSEDVILQGVYGYTF. The CDR3 coding sequence is TGTGCCAGCAGTGAAGATGTAATATTACAGGGGGTCTATGGCTACACCTTC.

The rearrangement uses TRBV6-1 and TRBJ1-1, with unresolved D. There are 12 residues in the CDR3. Germline V gene data show CDR1 as MNHNS and CDR2 as SASEGT. Trimming cost V 6 bases and J 3 bases, with 8 bases left between them. CDR3 coding DNA: TGTGCCAGCAGCGACATAGACACTGAAGCTTTCTTT. It specifies CASSDIDTEAFF.

This chain links TRBV6-1 with TRBJ2-1, with a possible D match to TRBD2 (5 bases). V was clipped by 6 bases and J by 8 bases, with 14 bases between them. The CDR3 has 13 residues. The germline gives CDR1 MNHNS, CDR2 SASEGT. CDR3 in DNA: TGTGCCAGCAGCCCGGGATTTCGGGATGAGCAGTTCTTC. This sequence encodes CASSPGFRDEQFF.

This clone was observed once. The chain employs TRBV4-1 and TRBJ1-2; D unclear. The CDR3 is made up of 14 amino acids. With 2 bases removed from V and 8 bases from J, the gap between germline ends came to 15 bases. Germline V gives CDR1 MGHRA, CDR2 YSYEKL. The chain's CDR3 is CASSQLTPIGGYTF. The DNA for the CDR3 is TGCGCCAGCAGCCAATTGACACCCATCGGAGGCTACACCTTC.

The chain carries TRBV5-1 and TRBJ1-2; 9 positions agree with TRBD1. This CDR3 is 15 amino acids long. Germline trimming cut 0 bases from V and 4 bases from J; bases unmatched to any gene: 4. Germline CDR1 and CDR2: SGHRS and YFSETQ. The CDR3 region is CASSLEGQGPYGYTF. For the CDR3, the DNA is TGCGCCAGCAGCTTGGAGGGACAGGGCCCCTATGGCTACACCTTC.

The chain is built from TRBV5-6 and TRBJ2-5; no firm D call. The CDR3 is 14 amino acids. Trimming stripped 4 bases from V and 6 bases from J, with 16 bases between. CDR1 and CDR2 (germline): SGHDT, YYEEEE. The CDR3 region is CASSLRRREQTQYF. As DNA, the CDR3 is TGTGCCAGCAGCCTTCGTCGTAGAGAGCAGACCCAGTACTTC.

The chain employs TRBV23-1 and TRBJ1-1, with D perhaps TRBD1 (5 bases). TRBV23-1 counts as an open reading frame of uncertain function. The CDR3 totals 15 residues. With 7 bases removed from V and 5 bases from J, the gap between germline ends came to 20 bases. The CDR3 spells CASTRWGRVRTEAFF. The CDR3 DNA follows: TGCGCCAGCACCCGTTGGGGCAGGGTACGGACTGAAGCTTTCTTT.

This chain links TRBV19 with TRBJ1-4; TRBD1 agrees at 7 bases. CDR3 length equals 16 residues. The germline gives CDR1 LNHDA, CDR2 SQIVND (reference sequence). Trimming removed 0 bases from V and 7 bases from J; junction bases left unmatched: 8. The CDR3 loop is CASSIEYRGGGEKLFF. The CDR3 bases are TGTGCCAGTAGTATAGAATACAGGGGAGGCGGTGAAAAACTGTTTTTT. Full variable domain (rest looked up from reference TRBV19 and TRBJ1-4): DGGITQSPKYLFRKEGQNVTLSCEQNLNHDAMYWYRQDPGQGLRLIYYSQIVNDFQKGDIAEGYSVSREKKESFPLTVTSAQKNPTAFYLCASSIEYRGGGEKLFFGSGTQLSVL.

The chain joins TRBV4-3 to TRBJ2-2; 9 bases agree with TRBD1. The CDR3 is 17 amino acids. CDR1 and CDR2 (germline): LGHNA, YSLEER. The ends lost 3 bases at V and 6 bases at J; junction bases unmatched: 11. The CDR3 spells CASSQEGDRAWPGELFF. In DNA, the CDR3 is TGCGCCAGCAGCCAGGAAGGGGACAGGGCTTGGCCCGGGGAGCTGTTTTTT.

The chain recombines TRBV6-1 with TRBJ1-2, with TRBD1 matching 7 bases. This CDR3 has 18 residues. The J segment lost 1 base and the V segment lost 2 bases, leaving 13 bases of the junction unmatched. Germline V gives CDR1 MNHNS, CDR2 SASEGT. This CDR3 is CASSEYGDRDVGNYGYTF. DNA for the CDR3: TGTGCCAGCAGTGAATATGGTGACAGGGATGTCGGTAACTATGGCTACACCTTC.

The chain uses TRBV5-5 and TRBJ2-2, with D uncertain. The V end lost 0 bases, the J end lost 6 bases, and 6 bases lay between the germline ends. The CDR3 contains 13 residues. The germline V gene encodes CDR1 SGHKS and CDR2 YYEKEE (reference sequence). The CDR3: CASSLVVSGELFF. Written as DNA, the CDR3 is TGTGCCAGCAGCTTGGTCGTATCCGGGGAGCTGTTTTTT. Complete variable domain (other parts from reference TRBV5-5 and TRBJ2-2): DAGVTQSPTHLIKTRGQQVTLRCSPISGHKSVSWYQQVLGQGPQFIFQYYEKEERGRGNFPDRFSARQFPNYSSELNVNALLLGDSALYLCASSLVVSGELFFGEGSRLTVL.

On this clone: The sample holds other DNA sequences that translate to the same CDR3. This sequence joins TRBV19 and TRBJ2-7; 7 nucleotides align to TRBD1. The CDR3 is 13 amino acids. Germline V gene lookup returns CDR1 LNHDA and CDR2 SQIVND (reference sequence). J was trimmed by 2 bases and V by 5 bases; bases with no gene match: 3. Here the CDR3 reads CASSFGQAYEQYF. The DNA of the CDR3 is TGTGCCAGTAGTTTTGGACAGGCCTACGAGCAGTACTTC.

The V and J genes are TRBV9 and TRBJ2-5, with D maybe TRBD1 (5 bases). CDR3 size: 16 residues. Germline V gene sequence: CDR1 SGDLS, CDR2 YYNGEE. V was shortened by 0 bases and J by 4 bases, with 16 bases between the two germline ends. In DNA, the CDR3 is TGTGCCAGCAGCGTAGAACTGGGGCTAAATCGAGAGACCCAGTACTTC. Amino acids: CASSVELGLNRETQYF.

The chain employs TRBV4-3 and TRBJ2-3; the match to TRBD2 covers 7 bases. This CDR3 is built from 16 residues. Germline V gives CDR1 LGHNA, CDR2 YSLEER. Losses at the gene ends were 0 bases for V and 1 base for J; bases not matched to a gene: 4. The CDR3 is CASSQDLAGGTDTQYF. The CDR3 DNA is TGCGCCAGCAGCCAAGATCTGGCGGGGGGCACAGATACGCAGTATTTT.

This chain links TRBV13 with TRBJ2-1, with 9 positions matching TRBD1. V dropped 5 bases and J dropped 1; count of bases not matched to a gene: 3. The V gene's germline CDR1 is PRHDT and CDR2 FYEKMQ (reference sequence). There are 15 residues in the CDR3. CDR3 sequence: CASSDGQGSYNEQFF. In DNA form, the CDR3 reads TGTGCCAGCAGCGATGGACAGGGGTCCTACAATGAGCAGTTCTTC.